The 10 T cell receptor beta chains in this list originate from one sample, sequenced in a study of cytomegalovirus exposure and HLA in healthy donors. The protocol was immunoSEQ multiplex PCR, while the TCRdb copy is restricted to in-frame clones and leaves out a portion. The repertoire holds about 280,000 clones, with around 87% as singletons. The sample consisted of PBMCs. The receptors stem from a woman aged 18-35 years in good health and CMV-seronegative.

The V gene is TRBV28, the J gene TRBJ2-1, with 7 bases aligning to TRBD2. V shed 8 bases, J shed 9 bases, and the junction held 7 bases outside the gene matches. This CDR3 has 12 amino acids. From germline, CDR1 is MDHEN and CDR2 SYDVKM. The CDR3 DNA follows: TGTGCCAGCTCGGGGGGTTTGGGTGAGCAGTTCTTC. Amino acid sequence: CASSGGLGEQFF.

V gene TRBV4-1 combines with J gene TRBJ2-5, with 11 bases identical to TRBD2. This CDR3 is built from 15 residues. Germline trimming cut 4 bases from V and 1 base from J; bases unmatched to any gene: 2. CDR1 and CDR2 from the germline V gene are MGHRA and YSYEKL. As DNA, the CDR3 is TGCGCCAGCAGCCCCGGACTAGCGGGCCAAGAGACCCAGTACTTC. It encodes CASSPGLAGQETQYF.

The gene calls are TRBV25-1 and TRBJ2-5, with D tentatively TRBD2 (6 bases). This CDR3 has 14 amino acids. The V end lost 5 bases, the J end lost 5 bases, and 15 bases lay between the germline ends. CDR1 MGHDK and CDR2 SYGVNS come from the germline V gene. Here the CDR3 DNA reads TGTGCCAGCAGTTTACTAGTCGGGGGTGAGACCCAGTACTTC. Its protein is CASSLLVGGETQYF.

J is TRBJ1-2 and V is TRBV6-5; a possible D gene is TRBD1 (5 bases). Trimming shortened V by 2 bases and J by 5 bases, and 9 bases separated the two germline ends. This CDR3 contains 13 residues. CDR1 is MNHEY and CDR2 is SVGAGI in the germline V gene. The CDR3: CASSYGREYGYTF. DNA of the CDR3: TGTGCCAGCAGTTACGGCAGGGAATATGGCTACACCTTC.

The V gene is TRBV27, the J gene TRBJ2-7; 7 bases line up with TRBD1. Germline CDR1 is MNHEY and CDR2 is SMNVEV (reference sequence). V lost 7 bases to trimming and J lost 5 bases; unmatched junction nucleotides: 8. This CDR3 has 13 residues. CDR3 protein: CASTVKGANEQYF. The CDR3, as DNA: TGTGCCAGCACCGTGAAGGGGGCCAACGAGCAGTACTTC.

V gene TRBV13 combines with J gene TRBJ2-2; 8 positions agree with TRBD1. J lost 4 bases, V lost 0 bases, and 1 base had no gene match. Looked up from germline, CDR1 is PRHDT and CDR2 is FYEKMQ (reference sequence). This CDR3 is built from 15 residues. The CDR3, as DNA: TGTGCCAGCAGCTTAGGCAGGGGGCCCACCGGGGAGCTGTTTTTT. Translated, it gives CASSLGRGPTGELFF.

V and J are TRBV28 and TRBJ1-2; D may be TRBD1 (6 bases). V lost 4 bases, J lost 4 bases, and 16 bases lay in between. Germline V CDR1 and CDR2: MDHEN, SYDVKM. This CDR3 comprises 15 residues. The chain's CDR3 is CASSSPPGGIYGYTF. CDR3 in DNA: TGTGCCAGCAGTTCCCCTCCGGGGGGCATCTATGGCTACACCTTC.

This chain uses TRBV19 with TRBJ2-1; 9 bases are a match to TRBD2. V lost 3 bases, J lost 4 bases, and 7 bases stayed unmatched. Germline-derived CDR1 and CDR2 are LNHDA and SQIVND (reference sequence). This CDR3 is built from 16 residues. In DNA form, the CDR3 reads TGTGCCAGTAGTATCTTCGGACTAGCGTCTTACAATGAGCAGTTCTTC. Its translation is CASSIFGLASYNEQFF.

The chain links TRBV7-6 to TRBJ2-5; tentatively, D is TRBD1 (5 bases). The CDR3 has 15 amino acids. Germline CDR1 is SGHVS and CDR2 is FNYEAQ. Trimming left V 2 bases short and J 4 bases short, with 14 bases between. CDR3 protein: CASSLSTGSAETQYF. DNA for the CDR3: TGTGCCAGCAGCTTAAGCACAGGTTCAGCAGAGACCCAGTACTTC.

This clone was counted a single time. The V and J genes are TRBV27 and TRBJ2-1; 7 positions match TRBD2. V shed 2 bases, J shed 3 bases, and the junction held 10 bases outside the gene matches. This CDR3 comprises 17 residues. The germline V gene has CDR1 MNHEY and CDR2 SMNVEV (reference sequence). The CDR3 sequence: CASSLQPGLHNYNEQFF. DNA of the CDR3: TGTGCCAGCAGTTTACAACCGGGACTACACAACTACAATGAGCAGTTCTTC.